This T cell receptor (beta chain) was sequenced for a study of T-cell reconstitution after alpha-beta-depleted transplantation in children. This clonotype was counted at least ten times. Its antigen is currently unknown. For TCRbeta, the library was prepared with unique molecular identifiers. TCRdb reprocessed the PCR reads via MiXCR and lists one record per CDR3 protein. This table has fewer than 550,000 distinct CDR3 sequences, over 9.5% appearing once. Study observations and caveats: Reportedly, roughly two months post-transplant, alpha-beta T cells arose from several hundred expanded graft clones. From newly produced T cells came most of the T-cell counts and diversity one year after transplant. The high TCRbeta diversity at day 60 in some patients came from surviving recipient T cells and thymic progenitors.

V lost 3 bases to trimming and J lost 1 base, with 6 bases between them. From germline, CDR1 is MNHEY and CDR2 SMNVEV (reference sequence). This CDR3 is built from 13 residues. The sequence came from a child younger than 10 with inherited bone marrow failure, due to receive a stem cell transplant. The rearrangement uses TRBV27 and TRBJ1-2; D uncertain. The input for sequencing was PBMCs, taken before TCRalphabeta/CD19-depleted stem cell transplant. This chain's CDR3 is CASSLGHNYGYTF. The DNA of the CDR3 is TGTGCCAGCAGTTTGGGCCATAACTATGGCTACACCTTC.